The next 5 T cell receptor beta chains were all read from a single sample in a study of blood T cell repertoires in COVID-19. The assay was immunoSEQ multiplex PCR, and TCRdb's table has in-frame clones only and misses some. Among some 300,000 clones, roughly 90% were seen once, and the ten largest hold under 15%. Sequencing was carried out using peripheral blood. The origin of the receptors is a woman in her 70s with COVID-19, enrolled during active disease.

The chain couples TRBV24-1 to TRBJ2-3; D is perhaps TRBD1 (6 bases). CDR3 length equals 15 residues. V was trimmed by 3 bases and J by 0 bases, leaving 9 bases between them. Per germline, CDR1 KGHDR and CDR2 SFDVKD. DNA of the CDR3: TGTGCCACCAGTGATCGGACAGCTAGCACAGATACGCAGTATTTT. Protein sequence: CATSDRTASTDTQYF.

This sequence joins TRBV4-1 and TRBJ2-1; 7 bases map to TRBD1. The germline V gene encodes CDR1 MGHRA and CDR2 YSYEKL. The CDR3 runs 17 residues. The ends lost 3 bases at V and 0 bases at J; junction bases unmatched: 8. The CDR3 loop reads CASSQNRGQSSYNEQFF. The CDR3 DNA is TGCGCCAGCAGCCAGAACAGGGGTCAGAGCTCCTACAATGAGCAGTTCTTC.

The chain carries TRBV9 and TRBJ1-1; TRBD1 agrees at 9 bases. The CDR3 extends over 14 amino acids. Per germline, CDR1 SGDLS and CDR2 YYNGEE. Unmatched junction bases numbered 6, after V lost 4 bases and J lost 5 bases. The CDR3 sequence is CASSLGQGKTEAFF. The CDR3 DNA sequence: TGTGCCAGCAGCTTGGGACAGGGAAAAACTGAAGCTTTCTTT.

This clone was detected a few times. The CDR3 sequence: CASSMTGGNTEAFF. CDR3 DNA: TGTGCCAGCAGCATGACAGGAGGAAACACTGAAGCTTTCTTT. This chain links TRBV6-5 with TRBJ1-1; a weak D match, TRBD1 (6 bases). With 6 bases removed from V and 2 bases from J, the gap between germline ends came to 13 bases. The CDR3 extends over 14 amino acids. The germline gives CDR1 MNHEY, CDR2 SVGAGI.

The chain has TRBV6-2 or TRBV6-3 and TRBJ1-2, with TRBD1 identical over 7 bases. This CDR3 spans 12 amino acids. The germline V gene encodes CDR1 MNHEY and CDR2 SVGEGT. The V gene end was trimmed by 5 bases and the J gene end by 5 bases; junction bases not matched to a gene: 2. CDR3 sequence (DNA): TGTGCCAGCAGTGAGACAGGGTATGGCTACACCTTC. It yields the protein CASSETGYGYTF.